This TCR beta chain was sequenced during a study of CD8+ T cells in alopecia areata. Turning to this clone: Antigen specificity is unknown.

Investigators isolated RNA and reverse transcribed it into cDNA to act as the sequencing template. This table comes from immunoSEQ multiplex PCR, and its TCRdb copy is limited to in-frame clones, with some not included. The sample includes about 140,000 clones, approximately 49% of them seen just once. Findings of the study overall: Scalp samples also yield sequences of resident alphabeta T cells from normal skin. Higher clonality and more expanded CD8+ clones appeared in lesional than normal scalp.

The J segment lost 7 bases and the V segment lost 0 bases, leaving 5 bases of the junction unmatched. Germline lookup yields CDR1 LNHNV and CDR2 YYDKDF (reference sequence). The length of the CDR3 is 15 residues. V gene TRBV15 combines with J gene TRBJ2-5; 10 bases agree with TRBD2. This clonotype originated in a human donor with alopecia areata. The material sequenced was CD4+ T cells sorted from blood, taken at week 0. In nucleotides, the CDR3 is TGTGCCACCAGCAGAGAAGCGGGAGGGCCAGGGACCCAGTACTTC. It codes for CATSREAGGPGTQYF.